The 10 T cell receptor beta chains reported below all come from one sample, sequenced in a study of T cells in localized non-small cell lung cancer. Clones were sequenced by immunoSEQ multiplex PCR, and TCRdb holds only the in-frame ones, with some missing. Altogether tens of thousands of clones are present, 70% to 90% being singletons, with the ten largest covering 18%. The sample consisted of peripheral blood, taken before any cancer treatment. All receptors come from a male donor at least 60 years old with stage III squamous cell lung carcinoma.

Here the CDR3 reads CASSGGTSTSSGNTIYF. The CDR3, as DNA: TGCGCCAGCAGCGGCGGGACTTCCACAAGCTCTGGAAACACCATATATTTT. The chain recombines TRBV5-1 with TRBJ1-3, with a tentative D call TRBD1 (5 bases). There are 17 residues in the CDR3. The V end lost 4 bases, the J end lost 0 bases, and 17 bases lay between the germline ends. The germline V gene has CDR1 SGHRS and CDR2 YFSETQ. The full variable domain, its missing parts supplied by reference TRBV5-1 and TRBJ1-3, is KAGVTQTPRYLIKTRGQQVTLSCSPISGHRSVSWYQQTPGQGLQFLFEYFSETQRNKGNFPGRFSGRQFSNSRSEMNVSTLELGDSALYLCASSGGTSTSSGNTIYFGEGSWLTVV.

The rearrangement joins TRBV19 to TRBJ1-5, with D tentatively TRBD1 (6 bases). Germline CDR1 and CDR2: LNHDA and SQIVND (reference sequence). V was clipped by 4 bases and J by 0 bases, with 10 bases between them. The CDR3 totals 15 residues. For the CDR3, the DNA is TGTGCCAGTAGTAGAGGACAGTATAGCAATCAGCCCCAGCATTTT. It specifies CASSRGQYSNQPQHF.

The rearrangement links TRBV6-1 to TRBJ2-5, with TRBD1 as a possible D gene (5 bases). Trimming left V 7 bases short and J 0 bases short, with 9 bases between. The CDR3 contains 13 residues. Germline assignment: CDR1 MNHNS and CDR2 SASEGT. CDR3 coding DNA: TGTGCCAGCAATCAGGGAAACCAAGAGACCCAGTACTTC. This gives the protein CASNQGNQETQYF.

The chain employs TRBV9 and TRBJ2-1; D tentatively fits TRBD1 or TRBD2 (5 bases each). Trimming stripped 5 bases from V and 0 bases from J, with 15 bases between. Looked up from germline, CDR1 is SGDLS and CDR2 is YYNGEE. The length of the CDR3 is 16 residues. This CDR3 is CASRSSGTDSYNEQFF. In DNA, the CDR3 is TGTGCCAGCAGGTCTTCGGGGACCGACTCCTACAATGAGCAGTTCTTC. Together with reference TRBV9 and TRBJ2-1, the CDR3 gives the full variable domain: DSGVTQTPKHLITATGQRVTLRCSPRSGDLSVYWYQQSLDQGLQFLIQYYNGEERAKGNILERFSAQQFPDLHSELNLSSLELGDSALYFCASRSSGTDSYNEQFFGPGTRLTVL.

The chain is built from TRBV7-9 and TRBJ2-1, with TRBD1 matching 7 bases. With 7 bases clipped from V and 5 bases from J, the junction kept 8 bases outside the gene matches. The CDR3 length is 14 residues. Germline V gives CDR1 SEHNR, CDR2 FQNEAQ (reference sequence). CDR3 sequence: CASILGTADNEQFF. The DNA of the CDR3 is TGTGCCAGCATCCTGGGGACAGCGGACAATGAGCAGTTCTTC.

The chain couples TRBV10-3 to TRBJ2-7; a possible D gene is TRBD1 (5 bases). CDR3 length equals 12 residues. Germline V gene sequence: CDR1 ENHRY, CDR2 SYGVKD. V was clipped by 3 bases and J by 6 bases, with 9 bases between them. The CDR3 region is CAISDTGLEQYF. The CDR3, as DNA: TGTGCCATCAGTGATACAGGTCTCGAGCAGTACTTC.

This chain links TRBV4-1 with TRBJ2-5; D gene ambiguous. The CDR3 consists of 15 residues. With 0 bases removed from V and 4 bases from J, the gap between germline ends came to 12 bases. From germline, CDR1 is MGHRA and CDR2 YSYEKL. The CDR3 DNA is TGCGCCAGCAGCCAAGACCCACATACGCGAGAGACCCAGTACTTC. Protein: CASSQDPHTRETQYF.

The chain combines TRBV19 with TRBJ2-5; 11 nucleotides agree with TRBD2. The V and J ends lost 0 bases and 4 bases, in that order; junction bases with no gene match: 4. Looked up from germline, CDR1 is LNHDA and CDR2 is SQIVND (reference sequence). The CDR3 is made up of 16 amino acids. The CDR3 DNA reads TGTGCCAGTAGTATAGAACTAGCGGGGGCTCGAGAGACCCAGTACTTC. Amino acid sequence: CASSIELAGARETQYF.

The rearrangement joins TRBV6-5 to TRBJ1-6; perhaps TRBD1 as D (5 bases). The CDR3 runs 14 residues. Germline loops: CDR1 MNHEY, CDR2 SVGAGI. Trimming shortened V by 8 bases and J by 6 bases, and 14 bases separated the two germline ends. CDR3 nucleotide sequence: TGTGCCAGCGCGAAGGGACTGGGTAATTCACCCCTCCACTTT. This codes for CASAKGLGNSPLHF.

The chain uses TRBV7-8 and TRBJ1-2; maybe TRBD1 (5 bases). The CDR3 is 16 residues long. V shed 1 base and J shed 2 bases, with 14 bases lying between them. CDR1 and CDR2 (germline): SGHVS, FQNEAQ. DNA of the CDR3: TGTGCCAGCAGCTTAGAGGTAGGGGAGTGGAACTATGGCTACACCTTC. Protein: CASSLEVGEWNYGYTF.